This T cell receptor (beta chain) was captured in a study of T cell repertoires in cytomegalovirus infection. Study-level background: Through public TCR beta signatures, both CMV infection and matching HLA type were indicated. Study-wide results and limits: HLA-C-restricted CMV clonotypes gave the most frequent clonotype in two of eight donors.

TCRdb reprocessed the reads via MiXCR and lists one record per CDR3 protein. The table records approximately 500,000 distinct CDR3 sequences, about 15% of them present only once. This clonotype came up many times. Its specificity is not known. The source is a human donor in good health (CMV status not recorded). Some clones in this sample may be carry-over from other donors' samples. Input material: CD8+ T cells from PBMCs.

Here the CDR3 DNA reads TGCGCCAGCAGCCAAGATGTAACAGTAGAAGAGACCCAGTACTTC. It encodes CASSQDVTVEETQYF. The gene calls are TRBV4-1 and TRBJ2-5; D remains ambiguous. Trimming took 0 bases from V and 3 from J, leaving 11 bases between them. CDR1 and CDR2 (germline): MGHRA, YSYEKL. The CDR3 length is 15 residues.